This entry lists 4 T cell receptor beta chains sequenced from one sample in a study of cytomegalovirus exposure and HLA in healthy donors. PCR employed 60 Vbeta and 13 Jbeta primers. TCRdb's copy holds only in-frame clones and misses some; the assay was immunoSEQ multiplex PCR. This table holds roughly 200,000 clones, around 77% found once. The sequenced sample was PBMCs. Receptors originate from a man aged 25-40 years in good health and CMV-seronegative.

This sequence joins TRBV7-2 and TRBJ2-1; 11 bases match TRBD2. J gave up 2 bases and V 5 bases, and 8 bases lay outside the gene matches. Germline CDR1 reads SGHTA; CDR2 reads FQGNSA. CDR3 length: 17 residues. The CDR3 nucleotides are TGTGCCAGCAGCCCTCGGGTAGCGGGAGGGCCCTACAATGAGCAGTTCTTC. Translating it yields CASSPRVAGGPYNEQFF.

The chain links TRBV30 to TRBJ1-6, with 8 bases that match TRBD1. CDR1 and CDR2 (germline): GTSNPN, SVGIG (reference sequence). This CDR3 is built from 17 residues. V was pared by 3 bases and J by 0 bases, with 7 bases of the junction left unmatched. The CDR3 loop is CAWRVWTGSSYNSPLHF. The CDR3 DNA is TGTGCCTGGAGGGTTTGGACAGGGAGCTCCTATAATTCACCCCTCCACTTT. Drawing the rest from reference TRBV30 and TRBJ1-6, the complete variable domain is SQTIHQWPATLVQPVGSPLSLECTVEGTSNPNLYWYRQAAGRGLQLLFYSVGIGQISSEVPQNLSASRPQDRQFILSSKKLLLSDSGFYLCAWRVWTGSSYNSPLHFGNGTRLTVT.

CDR3 residues: CASSFSSGRIDEQFF. The CDR3 DNA follows: TGTGCCAGCAGCTTCTCTAGCGGGAGAATAGATGAGCAGTTCTTC. The chain recombines TRBV5-4 with TRBJ2-1; TRBD2 matches at 10 bases. The CDR3 is made up of 15 amino acids. V lost 2 bases and J lost 8; bases outside the gene matches: 7. Germline V gene data show CDR1 as SGHNT and CDR2 as YYREEE (reference sequence).

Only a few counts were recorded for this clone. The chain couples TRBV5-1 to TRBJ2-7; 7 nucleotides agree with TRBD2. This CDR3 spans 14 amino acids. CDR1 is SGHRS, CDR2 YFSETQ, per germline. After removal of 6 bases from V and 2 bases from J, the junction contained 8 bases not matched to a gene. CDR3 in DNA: TGCGCCAGCAAGGAGGGCGGGAGTACCTACGAGCAGTACTTC. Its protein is CASKEGGSTYEQYF.